These T cell receptor beta chains were read from a single sample in a study of blood T cell repertoires in COVID-19. Data came from immunoSEQ multiplex PCR; TCRdb stores just in-frame clones and leaves some out. The sample has about 140,000 clones, under 90% seen once. Sequencing was done on a sample of PBMCs or T cells enriched from blood (not recorded which). The receptors were sampled from a man aged 50 to 59 in a cohort exposed to, infected with or recovered from COVID-19 (not recorded which). CDR3s include the opening cysteine and the closing phenylalanine or tryptophan. Each record gives: J gene, D gene, CDR3 length, clone size, V gene, CDR3 DNA, CDR3 protein. A D gene is named only where the DNA matches it firmly. Only some rows state a clone size, as once, few, many or a class for expanded clones.

j_gene: TRBJ1-1; d_gene: -; len: 14; abundance: -; v_gene: TRBV30; CDR3nt: TGTGCCTGGAGTTCCAGTGCCCTGAACACTGAAGCTTTCTTT; CDR3aa: CAWSSSALNTEAFF
j_gene: TRBJ1-1; d_gene: -; len: 15; abundance: -; v_gene: TRBV4-1; CDR3nt: TGCGCCAGCAGCCAAGATCGGGGTCTGAACACTGAAGCTTTCTTT; CDR3aa: CASSQDRGLNTEAFF
j_gene: TRBJ1-6; d_gene: -; len: 15; abundance: -; v_gene: TRBV5-5; CDR3nt: TGTGCCAGCAGCTTGGTAACGGGGAACAATTCACCCCTCCACTTT; CDR3aa: CASSLVTGNNSPLHF
j_gene: TRBJ1-3; d_gene: -; len: 16; abundance: -; v_gene: TRBV28; CDR3nt: TGTGCCAGCAGTTTATTAAAACAAAACTCTGGAAACACCATATATTTT; CDR3aa: CASSLLKQNSGNTIYF
j_gene: TRBJ2-1; d_gene: TRBD2; len: 11; abundance: -; v_gene: TRBV27; CDR3nt: TGTGCCAGCAGTTTTCGGGGGGGGCAGTTCTTC; CDR3aa: CASSFRGGQFF
j_gene: TRBJ2-5; d_gene: -; len: 15; abundance: -; v_gene: TRBV5-6; CDR3nt: TGTGCCAGCAGCTTGGTTTCAGGGGTAGGAGAGACCCAGTACTTC; CDR3aa: CASSLVSGVGETQYF
j_gene: TRBJ2-2; d_gene: TRBD2; len: 15; abundance: -; v_gene: TRBV7-9; CDR3nt: TGTGCCAGCAGCGTACTAGCGGGGGCCATCGGGGAGCTGTTTTTT; CDR3aa: CASSVLAGAIGELFF
j_gene: TRBJ2-2; d_gene: -; len: 15; abundance: -; v_gene: TRBV18; CDR3nt: TGTGCCAGCTCACCACAGGCAGGGTACACCGGGGAGCTGTTTTTT; CDR3aa: CASSPQAGYTGELFF
j_gene: TRBJ2-5; d_gene: TRBD2; len: 17; abundance: -; v_gene: TRBV13; CDR3nt: TGTGCCAGCAGCTTAGGCCTCCCCGGACGGGAGGGAGAGACCCAGTACTTC; CDR3aa: CASSLGLPGREGETQYF
j_gene: TRBJ1-4; d_gene: TRBD1; len: 15; abundance: -; v_gene: TRBV6-5; CDR3nt: TGTGCCAGCAGTTTACCGGGACAGGGGGGTGAAAAACTGTTTTTT; CDR3aa: CASSLPGQGGEKLFF
j_gene: TRBJ1-5; d_gene: -; len: 16; abundance: -; v_gene: TRBV7-2; CDR3nt: TGTGCCAGCAGCTTAGCGACTCCCTATAGCAATCAGCCCCAGCATTTT; CDR3aa: CASSLATPYSNQPQHF
j_gene: TRBJ2-1; d_gene: TRBD2; len: 15; abundance: -; v_gene: TRBV30; CDR3nt: TGTGCCTGGAGTGGCACTAGCGGGAGGTACAATGAGCAGTTCTTC; CDR3aa: CAWSGTSGRYNEQFF
j_gene: TRBJ1-3; d_gene: -; len: 16; abundance: -; v_gene: TRBV7-6; CDR3nt: TGTGCCAGCAGCTTAGGGGCCCTGGGTGCTGGAAACACCATATATTTT; CDR3aa: CASSLGALGAGNTIYF
j_gene: TRBJ1-1; d_gene: TRBD1; len: 15; abundance: -; v_gene: TRBV9; CDR3nt: TGTGCCAGCAGCATCGCCGGGACAGGGAGCACTGAAGCTTTCTTT; CDR3aa: CASSIAGTGSTEAFF
j_gene: TRBJ1-1; d_gene: -; len: 13; abundance: many; v_gene: TRBV30; CDR3nt: TGTGCCTGGAGTTCTCACTCGGGGACTGAAGCTTTCTTT; CDR3aa: CAWSSHSGTEAFF
j_gene: TRBJ1-2; d_gene: -; len: 10; abundance: -; v_gene: TRBV12-3/TRBV12-4; CDR3nt: TGTGCCAGCAGCCGGGATGGCTACACCTTC; CDR3aa: CASSRDGYTF
j_gene: TRBJ2-2; d_gene: -; len: 16; abundance: -; v_gene: TRBV5-4; CDR3nt: TGTGCCAGCAGCTTGGCCGGGTCCAATGGAGCCGGGGAGCTGTTTTTT; CDR3aa: CASSLAGSNGAGELFF
j_gene: TRBJ2-2; d_gene: -; len: 16; abundance: -; v_gene: TRBV28; CDR3nt: TGTGCCAGCGCAACGGAGAGCTATACGAACACCGGGGAGCTGTTTTTT; CDR3aa: CASATESYTNTGELFF
j_gene: TRBJ1-2; d_gene: TRBD1; len: 14; abundance: -; v_gene: TRBV7-8; CDR3nt: TGTGCCAGCAGCTATGGGACAGCAAACTATGGCTACACCTTC; CDR3aa: CASSYGTANYGYTF
j_gene: TRBJ1-6; d_gene: TRBD1; len: 15; abundance: -; v_gene: TRBV2; CDR3nt: TGTGCCAGCAGGGCCCTGACAGGGCTCGATTCACCCCTCCACTTT; CDR3aa: CASRALTGLDSPLHF
j_gene: TRBJ2-5; d_gene: -; len: 13; abundance: -; v_gene: TRBV30; CDR3nt: TGTGCCTGGAGTGAGGCGCGGCGGGAGACCCAGTACTTC; CDR3aa: CAWSEARRETQYF
j_gene: TRBJ2-7; d_gene: -; len: 14; abundance: few; v_gene: TRBV6-2/TRBV6-3; CDR3nt: TGTGCCAGCAGTTACTGGGGGGACCCCTACGAGCAGTACTTC; CDR3aa: CASSYWGDPYEQYF
j_gene: TRBJ2-1; d_gene: TRBD2; len: 15; abundance: -; v_gene: TRBV19; CDR3nt: TGTGCCAGTAGTATACGGACTAGCGGGCTAAATGAGCAGTTCTTC; CDR3aa: CASSIRTSGLNEQFF
j_gene: TRBJ2-7; d_gene: -; len: 14; abundance: -; v_gene: TRBV7-9; CDR3nt: TGTGCCAGCAGCTCCGGGTCGAGCTCCTACGAGCAGTACTTC; CDR3aa: CASSSGSSSYEQYF
j_gene: TRBJ1-2; d_gene: TRBD1; len: 15; abundance: -; v_gene: TRBV6-2/TRBV6-3; CDR3nt: TGTGCCAGCAGTTACAAAGGGGGCATGGCCTATGGCTACACCTTC; CDR3aa: CASSYKGGMAYGYTF
j_gene: TRBJ2-5; d_gene: -; len: 16; abundance: -; v_gene: TRBV21-1; CDR3nt: TGTGCCAGCAGCAAAGCGAACAGGAGAGCCCAAGAGACCCAGTACTTC; CDR3aa: CASSKANRRAQETQYF
j_gene: TRBJ1-3; d_gene: -; len: 13; abundance: -; v_gene: TRBV30; CDR3nt: TGTGCCTGGAGTGGGGGGCTTGGAAACACCATATATTTT; CDR3aa: CAWSGGLGNTIYF
j_gene: TRBJ2-3; d_gene: -; len: 13; abundance: -; v_gene: TRBV7-3; CDR3nt: TGTGCCAGCAGTTGGCAGAACACAGATACGCAGTATTTT; CDR3aa: CASSWQNTDTQYF
j_gene: TRBJ1-4; d_gene: TRBD1; len: 14; abundance: -; v_gene: TRBV5-1; CDR3nt: TGCGCCAGCAGCGCGGGACAGGGTGGTGAAAAACTGTTTTTT; CDR3aa: CASSAGQGGEKLFF
j_gene: TRBJ2-5; d_gene: TRBD2; len: 15; abundance: -; v_gene: TRBV6-5; CDR3nt: TGTGCCAGCAGCCTAGCGGGGATAGCACGGGAGACCCAGTACTTC; CDR3aa: CASSLAGIARETQYF
j_gene: TRBJ2-7; d_gene: -; len: 14; abundance: -; v_gene: TRBV28; CDR3nt: TGTGCCAGCAGTTTAGTTCCGGGCCGGGGCGAGCAGTACTTC; CDR3aa: CASSLVPGRGEQYF
j_gene: TRBJ2-2; d_gene: -; len: 13; abundance: once; v_gene: TRBV5-1; CDR3nt: TGCGCCAGCAGCTTTCGGGTATCAGGGGAGCTGTTTTTT; CDR3aa: CASSFRVSGELFF
j_gene: TRBJ1-2; d_gene: -; len: 14; abundance: -; v_gene: TRBV10-3; CDR3nt: TGTGCCATCAGTGAAGGGCGGGTAGACTATGGCTACACCTTC; CDR3aa: CAISEGRVDYGYTF
j_gene: TRBJ1-3; d_gene: -; len: 17; abundance: -; v_gene: TRBV19; CDR3nt: TGTGCCAGTAGTACCTTCTCACCGGGACAACCGGGGAACACCATATATTTT; CDR3aa: CASSTFSPGQPGNTIYF
j_gene: TRBJ2-6; d_gene: TRBD1; len: 19; abundance: -; v_gene: TRBV5-1; CDR3nt: TGCGCCAGCAGCCTGGGTGGAGGGACAGGGTCTTCTGGGGCCAACGTCCTGACTTTC; CDR3aa: CASSLGGGTGSSGANVLTF
j_gene: TRBJ1-4; d_gene: -; len: 14; abundance: -; v_gene: TRBV5-1; CDR3nt: TGCGCCAGCAGAGACAGGCCAACTAATGAAAAACTGTTTTTT; CDR3aa: CASRDRPTNEKLFF
j_gene: TRBJ2-7; d_gene: TRBD1; len: 13; abundance: -; v_gene: TRBV13; CDR3nt: TGTGCCAGCAGCACGGACAGGTCCTACGAGCAGTACTTC; CDR3aa: CASSTDRSYEQYF
j_gene: TRBJ1-2; d_gene: -; len: 13; abundance: -; v_gene: TRBV14; CDR3nt: TGTGCCAGCAGCCAGGCTAGCGTCGGGGGCTACACCTTC; CDR3aa: CASSQASVGGYTF
j_gene: TRBJ2-7; d_gene: -; len: 15; abundance: -; v_gene: TRBV14; CDR3nt: TGTGCCAGCAGCCAAGAGGGGGGAAGGGCTTCCGAGCAGTACTTC; CDR3aa: CASSQEGGRASEQYF
j_gene: TRBJ1-2; d_gene: -; len: 13; abundance: once; v_gene: TRBV9; CDR3nt: TGTGCCAGCAGCCCAGGGCTAATAGGGGGCTACACCTTC; CDR3aa: CASSPGLIGGYTF
j_gene: TRBJ2-4; d_gene: -; len: 15; abundance: -; v_gene: TRBV19; CDR3nt: TGTGCCAGTAGTATGCAGGGCCTCATTACGGACATTCAGTACTTC; CDR3aa: CASSMQGLITDIQYF
j_gene: TRBJ2-7; d_gene: -; len: 14; abundance: -; v_gene: TRBV2; CDR3nt: TGTGCCAGCAGTGACGAACGGGGCTCCTACGAGCAGTACTTC; CDR3aa: CASSDERGSYEQYF
j_gene: TRBJ1-2; d_gene: TRBD1; len: 13; abundance: few; v_gene: TRBV30; CDR3nt: TGTGCCTGGAGTGTCGAGGGGGCCTGGGGCTACACCTTC; CDR3aa: CAWSVEGAWGYTF
j_gene: TRBJ2-5; d_gene: -; len: 12; abundance: -; v_gene: TRBV29-1; CDR3nt: TGCAGCGTTTCCGGGGGTGAGGTGACCCAGTACTTC; CDR3aa: CSVSGGEVTQYF
j_gene: TRBJ2-3; d_gene: -; len: 14; abundance: -; v_gene: TRBV28; CDR3nt: TGTGCCACCCTCCGGGTCCAGCCCACAGATACGCAGTATTTT; CDR3aa: CATLRVQPTDTQYF
j_gene: TRBJ1-1; d_gene: -; len: 15; abundance: few; v_gene: TRBV19; CDR3nt: TGTGCCAGTAGTAGAGGAAGTCCCATGAACACTGAAGCTTTCTTT; CDR3aa: CASSRGSPMNTEAFF
j_gene: TRBJ2-3; d_gene: TRBD1; len: 16; abundance: once; v_gene: TRBV5-1; CDR3nt: TGCGCCAGCAGCTTGGTGGGTGACAGGGCCTTAGATACGCAGTATTTT; CDR3aa: CASSLVGDRALDTQYF
j_gene: TRBJ2-2; d_gene: TRBD2; len: 15; abundance: -; v_gene: TRBV5-1; CDR3nt: TGCGCCAGCAGCCCATTGACTAGCGGCACCGGGGAGCTGTTTTTT; CDR3aa: CASSPLTSGTGELFF
j_gene: TRBJ2-4; d_gene: TRBD2; len: 13; abundance: -; v_gene: TRBV24-1; CDR3nt: TGTGCCACCTCTAGCGGGGACAAAAACATTCAGTACTTC; CDR3aa: CATSSGDKNIQYF
j_gene: TRBJ1-2; d_gene: -; len: 14; abundance: -; v_gene: TRBV27; CDR3nt: TGTGCCAGCAGTTTATCAGGAGGGGTGGATGGCTACACCTTC; CDR3aa: CASSLSGGVDGYTF
j_gene: TRBJ2-3; d_gene: -; len: 17; abundance: few; v_gene: TRBV6-2/TRBV6-3; CDR3nt: TGTGCCAGCAGTTCGCCGGGACACTTATGGGGCACAGATACGCAGTATTTT; CDR3aa: CASSSPGHLWGTDTQYF
j_gene: TRBJ1-6; d_gene: -; len: 12; abundance: -; v_gene: TRBV19; CDR3nt: TGTGCCAGTGCACATAATAATTCACCCCTCCACTTT; CDR3aa: CASAHNNSPLHF
j_gene: TRBJ1-2; d_gene: -; len: 18; abundance: -; v_gene: TRBV5-1; CDR3nt: TGCGCCAGCAGCTTTAATTCGGCAGGGGTGGTCCGAGGGAATGGCTACACCTTC; CDR3aa: CASSFNSAGVVRGNGYTF
j_gene: TRBJ1-1; d_gene: -; len: 13; abundance: -; v_gene: TRBV11-3; CDR3nt: TGTGCCAGCAGTATAAGCGGGGTGACTGAAGCTTTCTTT; CDR3aa: CASSISGVTEAFF
j_gene: TRBJ1-4; d_gene: TRBD1; len: 15; abundance: -; v_gene: TRBV2; CDR3nt: TGTGCCAGCAGTGTTCAACAGGGGGGTAGTGAAAAACTGTTTTTT; CDR3aa: CASSVQQGGSEKLFF
j_gene: TRBJ1-5; d_gene: TRBD1; len: 14; abundance: -; v_gene: TRBV19; CDR3nt: TGTGCCAGTAGGGGACAGGGCAGCAATCAGCCCCAGCATTTT; CDR3aa: CASRGQGSNQPQHF